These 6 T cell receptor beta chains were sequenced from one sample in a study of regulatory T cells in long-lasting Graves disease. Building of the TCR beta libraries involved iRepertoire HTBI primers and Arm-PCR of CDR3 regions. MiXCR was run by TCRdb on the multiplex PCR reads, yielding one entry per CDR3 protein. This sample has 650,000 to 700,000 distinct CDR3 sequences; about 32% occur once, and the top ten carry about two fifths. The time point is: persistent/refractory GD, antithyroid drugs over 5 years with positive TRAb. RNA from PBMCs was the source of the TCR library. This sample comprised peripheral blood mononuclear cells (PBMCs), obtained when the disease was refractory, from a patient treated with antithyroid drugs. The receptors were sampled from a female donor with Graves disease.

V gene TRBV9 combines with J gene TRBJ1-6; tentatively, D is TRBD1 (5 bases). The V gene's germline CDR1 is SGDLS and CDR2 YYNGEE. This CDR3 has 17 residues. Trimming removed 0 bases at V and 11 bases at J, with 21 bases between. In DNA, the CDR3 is TGTGCCAGCAGCGTAGGTGGCAGGGTGGCGAATGCGACACCCCTCCACTTT. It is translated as CASSVGGRVANATPLHF.

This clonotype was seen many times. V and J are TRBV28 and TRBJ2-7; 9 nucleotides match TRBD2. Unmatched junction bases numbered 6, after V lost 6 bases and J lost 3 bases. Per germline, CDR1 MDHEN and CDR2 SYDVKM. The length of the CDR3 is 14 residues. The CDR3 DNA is TGTGCCAGCAGCCTGGGACTAGCAATCTACGAGCAGTACTTC. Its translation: CASSLGLAIYEQYF.

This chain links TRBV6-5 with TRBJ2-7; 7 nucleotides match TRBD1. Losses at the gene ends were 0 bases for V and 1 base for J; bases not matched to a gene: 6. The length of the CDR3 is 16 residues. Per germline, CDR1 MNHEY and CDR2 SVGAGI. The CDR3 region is CASSYSTMTGSYEQYF. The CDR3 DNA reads TGTGCCAGCAGTTACTCGACGATGACAGGGTCCTACGAGCAGTACTTC.

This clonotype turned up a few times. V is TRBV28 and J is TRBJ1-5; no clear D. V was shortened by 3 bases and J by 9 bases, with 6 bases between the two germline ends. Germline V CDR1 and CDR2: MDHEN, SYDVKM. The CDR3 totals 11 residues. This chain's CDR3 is CASSFIGPQHF. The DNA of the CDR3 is TGTGCCAGCAGTTTCATTGGGCCCCAGCATTTT.

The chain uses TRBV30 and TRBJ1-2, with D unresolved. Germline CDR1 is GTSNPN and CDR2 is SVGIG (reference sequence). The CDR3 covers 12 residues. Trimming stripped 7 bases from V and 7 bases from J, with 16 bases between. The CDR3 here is CASSGEYSGYTF. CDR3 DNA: TGTGCCTCCTCAGGAGAGTACAGTGGCTACACCTTC.

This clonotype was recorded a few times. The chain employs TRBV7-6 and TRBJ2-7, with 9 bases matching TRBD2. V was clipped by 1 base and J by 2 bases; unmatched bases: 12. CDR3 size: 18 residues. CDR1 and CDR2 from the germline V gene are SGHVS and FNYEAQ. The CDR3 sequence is CASSLEPPVLAGPYEQYF. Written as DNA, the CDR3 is TGTGCCAGCAGCTTAGAGCCGCCGGTGCTAGCGGGACCCTACGAGCAGTACTTC.